This T cell receptor (beta chain) was sequenced for a study of shared clonotypes between healthy human individuals. In the study overall: The cohort comprised a couple of women and three men. Their ages spanned 18 to 49 years.

About this clone itself: No antigen is known for it. A far larger clone is one nucleotide away, so this likely arose from a read error.

The study enrolled healthy HIV-negative adults without recent acute infections or vaccinations as donors. Among the donors, all were Caucasian adults who lived in Nashville, Tennessee. Overall study findings and caveats: Researchers sampled blood only, noting tissue repertoires likely differ.

The CDR3 runs 16 residues. The germline CDR1 and CDR2 sequences are LGHNA and YNFKEQ. V lost 0 bases and J lost 2; bases outside the gene matches: 7. TCRdb's table, derived via immunoSEQ multiplex PCR, lists solely in-frame clones and lacks some. The profile covers approximately 470,000 clones, with over 70% appearing a single time and more than 9.5% taken by the ten largest. The source of this sequence is a middle-aged woman in good health. Some clones in this sample may be carry-over from other donors' samples. V gene TRBV4-2 combines with J gene TRBJ2-7; 7 nucleotides line up with TRBD1. Material for sequencing was PBMCs. The CDR3 loop reads CASSQDGGDRAYEQYF. The CDR3 bases are TGTGCCAGCAGCCAAGATGGGGGAGACAGGGCCTACGAGCAGTACTTC.